The entry that follows covers one TCR beta chain sequence. Trimming took off 3 bases at V and 10 bases at J, with 9 bases between the two ends. The CDR3 runs to 11 residues. CDR1 and CDR2 (germline): MDHEN, SYDVKM. These data belong to a study of blood T cell repertoires in COVID-19. Turning to the study itself: Acute and convalescent COVID-19 specimens originated in the United States, Italy and Spain. Nucleic acid was either cDNA or gDNA, and it came from T cells, B-cell-depleted T cells, or PBMCs.

In the source study's methods: From reference gene primer amplification, estimates of nucleated cell counts were derived. Repertoires were generated with immunoSEQ multiplex PCR, while TCRdb's copy carries only in-frame clones and drops some. Clonal size and the V and J genes are those of that table, whereas D and trimming came from the DNA. The sample gives approximately 90,000 clones, around 89% of which show up once; 7.5% to 9.5% is in the top ten. The V and J genes are TRBV28 and TRBJ1-1; D remains unclear. This clonotype was obtained from a man aged 45 to 65 with acute or convalescent COVID-19. The sample comprised peripheral blood. The DNA of the CDR3 is TGTGCCAGCAGTTTTCTAGGAGGAGCTTTCTTT. Its protein is CASSFLGGAFF. The entire variable domain, with the rest obtained from reference TRBV28 and TRBJ1-1, is as follows: DVKVTQSSRYLVKRTGEKVFLECVQDMDHENMFWYRQDPGLGLRLIYFSYDVKMKEKGDIPEGYSVSREKKERFSLILESASTNQTSMYLCASSFLGGAFFGQGTRLTVV.